Listed below are T cell receptor beta chains from one sample, sequenced in a study of blood T cell repertoires in COVID-19. This table comes from immunoSEQ multiplex PCR, and its TCRdb copy is limited to in-frame clones, with some not included. The repertoire holds some 200,000 clones, with roughly 86% as singletons. The material sequenced was peripheral blood. Every receptor here comes from a man in his 70s with acute or convalescent COVID-19. CDR3s include the opening cysteine and the closing phenylalanine or tryptophan. The D gene is left open where the match is weak. Rows give clone size only sometimes, using once, few, many, or a class for an expanded clone.

d_gene: -; abundance: -; j_gene: TRBJ2-1; v_gene: TRBV28; len: 12; CDR3aa: CASSSPRNEQFF; CDR3nt: TGTGCCAGCAGTAGTCCGCGTAATGAGCAGTTCTTC
d_gene: -; abundance: -; j_gene: TRBJ2-1; v_gene: TRBV2; len: 14; CDR3aa: CATGTSGSYNEQFF; CDR3nt: TGTGCCACCGGGACTTCCGGTTCCTACAATGAGCAGTTCTTC
d_gene: -; abundance: -; j_gene: TRBJ2-5; v_gene: TRBV5-8; len: 13; CDR3aa: CASSLPGRETQYF; CDR3nt: TGTGCCAGCAGCTTGCCGGGGAGGGAGACCCAGTACTTC
d_gene: -; abundance: once; j_gene: TRBJ2-2; v_gene: TRBV27; len: 12; CDR3aa: CASRWNTGELFF; CDR3nt: TGTGCCAGTAGATGGAACACCGGGGAGCTGTTTTTT
d_gene: -; abundance: -; j_gene: TRBJ1-1; v_gene: TRBV19; len: 14; CDR3aa: CASSISGGLAEAFF; CDR3nt: TGTGCCAGTAGTATCTCGGGGGGGCTCGCTGAAGCTTTCTTT
d_gene: -; abundance: -; j_gene: TRBJ2-7; v_gene: TRBV2; len: 12; CDR3aa: CASSDETLKQYF; CDR3nt: TGTGCCAGCAGTGATGAGACTTTGAAGCAGTACTTC
d_gene: TRBD1; abundance: few; j_gene: TRBJ1-6; v_gene: TRBV9; len: 16; CDR3aa: CASSVADRGGSSPLHF; CDR3nt: TGTGCCAGCAGCGTAGCCGACAGGGGCGGGAGTTCACCCCTCCACTTT
d_gene: -; abundance: -; j_gene: TRBJ1-1; v_gene: TRBV5-6; len: 16; CDR3aa: CASSLIWDTGDTEAFF; CDR3nt: TGTGCCAGCAGCTTGATTTGGGATACGGGGGACACTGAAGCTTTCTTT
d_gene: TRBD1; abundance: once; j_gene: TRBJ2-5; v_gene: TRBV5-1; len: 13; CDR3aa: CASTPGGRETQYF; CDR3nt: TGCGCCAGCACTCCAGGGGGCCGGGAGACCCAGTACTTC
d_gene: -; abundance: -; j_gene: TRBJ1-4; v_gene: TRBV7-6; len: 17; CDR3aa: CASSPVGAGGMDEKLFF; CDR3nt: TGTGCCAGCAGCCCCGTGGGGGCGGGTGGTATGGATGAAAAACTGTTTTTT
d_gene: TRBD1; abundance: -; j_gene: TRBJ1-3; v_gene: TRBV5-1; len: 15; CDR3aa: CASSVTGNSGNTIYF; CDR3nt: TGCGCCAGCAGCGTGACAGGGAACTCTGGAAACACCATATATTTT